This T cell receptor (beta chain) stems from a study of T cell changes during pregnancy in multiple sclerosis. The protocol was immunoSEQ multiplex PCR, while the TCRdb copy is restricted to in-frame clones and leaves out a portion. The table has approximately 29,000 clones, 90% to 95% seen once; the top ten hold more than 5.5%. Germline V CDR1 and CDR2: SNHLY, FYNNEI. The junction had 13 bases not matched to a gene; V was cut back by 7 bases and J by 4 bases. The CDR3 runs 16 residues. This sample comprised CD8+ T cells from peripheral blood mononuclear cells, obtained before pregnancy. This chain connects TRBV2 to TRBJ2-5; TRBD2 agrees at 9 bases. The sequence was obtained from a female donor with multiple sclerosis, enrolled in a pregnancy study. CDR3 protein: CASTEGLAGYGETQYF. The CDR3 DNA sequence: TGTGCCAGCACCGAAGGTCTAGCGGGATACGGAGAGACCCAGTACTTC.